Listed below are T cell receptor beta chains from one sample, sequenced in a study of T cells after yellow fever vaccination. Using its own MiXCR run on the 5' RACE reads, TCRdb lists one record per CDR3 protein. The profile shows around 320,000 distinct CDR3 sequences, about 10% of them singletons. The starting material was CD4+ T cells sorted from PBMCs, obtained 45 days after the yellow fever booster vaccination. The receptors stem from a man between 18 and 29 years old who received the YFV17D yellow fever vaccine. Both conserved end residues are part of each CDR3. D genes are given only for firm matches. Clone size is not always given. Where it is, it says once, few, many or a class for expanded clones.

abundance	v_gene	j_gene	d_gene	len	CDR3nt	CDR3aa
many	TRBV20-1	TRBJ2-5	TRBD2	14	TGCAGTGGGCTCAGGACTAGCGGACAAGAGACCCAGTACTTC	CSGLRTSGQETQYF
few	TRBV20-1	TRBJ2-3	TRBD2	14	TGCAGTGCTAGGGAGTCAGCGGGGGGAGATACGCAGTATTTT	CSARESAGGDTQYF
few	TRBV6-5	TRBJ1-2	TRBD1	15	TGTGCCAGCAGATCGGGACAGCGGGATCACTATGGCTACACCTTC	CASRSGQRDHYGYTF
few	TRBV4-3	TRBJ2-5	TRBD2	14	TGCGCCAGCAGCCAAGAAGGCCGCGGGGGGACCCAGTACTTC	CASSQEGRGGTQYF
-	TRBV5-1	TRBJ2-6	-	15	TGCGCCAGCAGCTTGACGAGCGTCGGGGCCAACGTCCTGACTTTC	CASSLTSVGANVLTF
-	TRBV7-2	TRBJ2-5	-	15	TGTGCCAGCAGCTTACCGGGGGACGGGGGAGAGACCCAGTACTTC	CASSLPGDGGETQYF
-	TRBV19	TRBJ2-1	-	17	TGTGCCAGTAGTCCAGAACTTGTAATCCCGTCCTACAATGAGCAGTTCTTC	CASSPELVIPSYNEQFF
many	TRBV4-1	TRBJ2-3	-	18	TGCGCCAGCAGCCAAGGGGCTCGGGGGCCCCAAGGGACAGATACGCAGTATTTT	CASSQGARGPQGTDTQYF
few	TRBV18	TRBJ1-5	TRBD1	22	TGTGCCAGCTCACTCGAGAGTACAGGGGCTGGGTGGCGCGGATATAGCAATCAGCCCCAGCATTTT	CASSLESTGAGWRGYSNQPQHF
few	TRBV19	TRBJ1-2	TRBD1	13	TGTGCCAGTAGTAGGACAGGGTGGTATGGCTACACCTTC	CASSRTGWYGYTF
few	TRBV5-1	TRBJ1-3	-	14	TGCGCCAGCAGCTTGTTGCCAGGGGAAAACACCATATATTTT	CASSLLPGENTIYF
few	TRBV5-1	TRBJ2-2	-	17	TGCGCCAGCAGCTTGGGCGTGGGGACCGTGAGCACCGGGGAGCTGTTTTTT	CASSLGVGTVSTGELFF
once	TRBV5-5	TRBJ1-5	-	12	TGTGCCAGCAGCGACACCAATCAGCCCCAGCATTTT	CASSDTNQPQHF
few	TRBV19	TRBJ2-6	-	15	TGTGCCAGTAGTATCGGTGTGCCCGGGGCCAACGTCCTGACTTTC	CASSIGVPGANVLTF
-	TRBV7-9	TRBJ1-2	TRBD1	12	TGTGCCAGCAGCGGCCAGGGGGCTGGCTACACCTTC	CASSGQGAGYTF
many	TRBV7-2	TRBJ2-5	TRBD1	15	TGTGCCAGCAGCTTACGCTGGACAGGACTGGAGACCCAGTACTTC	CASSLRWTGLETQYF
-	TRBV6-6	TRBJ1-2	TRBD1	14	TGTGCCAGCAGTCGACCGGGACAGGGTTTTGGCTACACCTTC	CASSRPGQGFGYTF
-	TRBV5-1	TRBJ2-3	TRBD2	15	TGCGCCAGCAGCGCAAGCGGGGGAATCACAGATACGCAGTATTTT	CASSASGGITDTQYF
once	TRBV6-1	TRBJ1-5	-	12	TGTGCCAGCAGTTGGGGAGTTCAGCCCCAGCATTTT	CASSWGVQPQHF
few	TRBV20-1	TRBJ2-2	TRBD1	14	TGCAGTGCTAGGGACAGGGAAAGGAGCGGGGAGCTGTTTTTT	CSARDRERSGELFF
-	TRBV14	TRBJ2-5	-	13	TGTGCCAGCAGCCAAGCTAGGCGAGAGACCCAGTACTTC	CASSQARRETQYF
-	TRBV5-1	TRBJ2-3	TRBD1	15	TGCGCCAGCAGCATGGGACAGTATAGCACAGATACGCAGTATTTT	CASSMGQYSTDTQYF
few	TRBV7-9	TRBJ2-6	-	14	TGTGCCAGCAGCAGGGCCTCACAGGCCAACGTCCTGACTTTC	CASSRASQANVLTF
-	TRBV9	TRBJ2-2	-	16	TGTGCCAGCAGCGTAGTGGGGGACCCGAACACCGGGGAGCTGTTTTTT	CASSVVGDPNTGELFF
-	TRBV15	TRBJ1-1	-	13	TGTGCCACCAGCAGAGATCGCGTCACTGAAGCTTTCTTT	CATSRDRVTEAFF
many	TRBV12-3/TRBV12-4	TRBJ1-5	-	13	TGTGCCAGCAGTTTGATAGGGCGTGAGCCCCAGCATTTT	CASSLIGREPQHF
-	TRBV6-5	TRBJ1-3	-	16	TGTGCCAGCAGTTACGTCAGGGCCTACTCTGGAAACACCATATATTTT	CASSYVRAYSGNTIYF
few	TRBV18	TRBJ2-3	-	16	TGTGCCAGCTCACCCGGCAGGGCCTTTAGCACAGATACGCAGTATTTT	CASSPGRAFSTDTQYF
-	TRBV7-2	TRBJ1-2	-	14	TGTGCCAGCAGCTTAACCGCAGGGACCTATGGCTACACCTTC	CASSLTAGTYGYTF
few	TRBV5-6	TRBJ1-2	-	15	TGTGCCAGCAGACCCGGTCCTACCGAGCGTCGCGGCTACACCTTC	CASRPGPTERRGYTF
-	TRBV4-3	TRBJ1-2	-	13	TGCGCCAGCAGCCAAGATGGACAGACAGTCTACACCTTC	CASSQDGQTVYTF
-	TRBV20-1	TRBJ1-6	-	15	TGCAGTGCTAGGGCCGGGACCCCCTTTAATTCACCCCTCCACTTT	CSARAGTPFNSPLHF
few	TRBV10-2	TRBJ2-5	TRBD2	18	TGCGCCAGCAGTGATGGACTCCTAGCGGGGGGTACCTCGGAGACCCAGTACTTC	CASSDGLLAGGTSETQYF
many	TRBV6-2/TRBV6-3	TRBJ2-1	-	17	TGTGCCAGCAGCCGCGTGGGAGCGGCCGGGTTGCCCAATGAGCAGTTCTTC	CASSRVGAAGLPNEQFF
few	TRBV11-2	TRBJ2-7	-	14	TGTGCCAGCAGCTTAGATCGGGGGCCCTACGAGCAGTACTTC	CASSLDRGPYEQYF
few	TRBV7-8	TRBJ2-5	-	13	TGTGCCAGCAGAGTTAGGGTACAAGAGACCCAGTACTTC	CASRVRVQETQYF
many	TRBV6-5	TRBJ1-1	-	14	TGTGCCAGCAGCCTGGTACATTCTTTCACTGAAGCTTTCTTT	CASSLVHSFTEAFF
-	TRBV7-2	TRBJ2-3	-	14	TGTGCCAGCAGCCTCGCCGGCGAACCAGATACGCAGTATTTT	CASSLAGEPDTQYF
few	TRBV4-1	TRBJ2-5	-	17	TGCGCCAGCAGCCAAGATCGGGGGACAGAAGGGCAAGAGACCCAGTACTTC	CASSQDRGTEGQETQYF
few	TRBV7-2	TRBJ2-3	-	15	TGTGCCAGCAGCTCGAGGGGGGTGGCCGCAGATACGCAGTATTTT	CASSSRGVAADTQYF
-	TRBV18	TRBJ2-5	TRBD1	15	TGTGCCAGCTCACCAACCCAGGGGGCCTGGGAGACCCAGTACTTC	CASSPTQGAWETQYF
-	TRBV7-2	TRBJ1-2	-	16	TGTGCCAGCAGCTTAGGCGGCGGCAGGCTCGGGTATGGCTACACCTTC	CASSLGGGRLGYGYTF